These 11 T cell receptor beta chains were sequenced from one sample in a study of shared clonotypes between healthy human individuals. The data were produced by immunoSEQ multiplex PCR, yet TCRdb's version contains in-frame clones alone and is incomplete. The sample has over 700,000 clones, around 70% seen once. Sequenced: memory CD4+ T cells sorted from blood. Subset specified: CD45RA-negative fraction. These receptors all come from a woman younger than 45 in good health.

The chain has TRBV7-3 and TRBJ2-3; no firm D call. Germline CDR1 and CDR2: SGHTA and FQGTGA. The CDR3 sequence is 14 residues long. Trimming removed 2 bases from V and 1 base from J, with 7 bases in between. The CDR3 region is CASSLDGRTDTQYF. The CDR3 coding sequence is TGTGCCAGCAGCTTAGATGGTCGCACAGATACGCAGTATTTT.

This clone was seen only once. The conserved closing phenylalanine or tryptophan is absent in this CDR3, likely reflecting a read error. The limits of the CDR3 on the DNA are not certain, so only TCRdb's listed CDR3 is given. This chain connects TRBV9 to TRBJ1-2. Germline values: CDR1 SGDLS, CDR2 YYNGEE. The CDR3 has 12 amino acids, counting both end residues. The CDR3 sequence: CASSLREGWLHL.

This chain uses TRBV19 with TRBJ2-2; D may be TRBD1 (5 bases). This CDR3 region has 14 residues. The germline V gene has CDR1 LNHDA and CDR2 SQIVND (reference sequence). V lost 4 bases to trimming and J lost 3 bases, with 9 bases between them. CDR3 protein: CASSTGSDTGELFF. CDR3 DNA sequence: TGTGCCAGTAGTACAGGGTCTGACACCGGGGAGCTGTTTTTT.

About this clone: Other nucleotide sequences from this sample produce the same CDR3. This chain joins TRBV30 and TRBJ2-7; D unclear. Germline assignment: CDR1 GTSNPN and CDR2 SVGIG (reference sequence). V lost 0 bases, J lost 1 base, and 10 bases lay in between. The CDR3 runs 14 residues. As DNA, the CDR3 is TGTGCCTGGAGTGTAAGAGGAGCATCCTACGAGCAGTACTTC. This codes for CAWSVRGASYEQYF.

In the case of this clone: The sample carries other DNA sequences with the same CDR3. The chain is built from TRBV20-1 and TRBJ2-7; D is unresolved. Germline V lookup: CDR1 DFQATT, CDR2 SNEGSKA (reference sequence). The CDR3 sequence is 11 residues long. The ends were cut back, 0 bases at V and 4 bases at J, with 4 bases in the middle. This CDR3 is CSARDSYEQYF. The DNA for the CDR3 is TGCAGTGCTAGAGATAGTTACGAGCAGTACTTC.

This clone was found once. V gene TRBV5-4 combines with J gene TRBJ2-7; D may be TRBD1 or TRBD2 (5 bases each). Looked up from germline, CDR1 is SGHNT and CDR2 is YYREEE (reference sequence). V lost 2 bases to trimming and J lost 7 bases, with 16 bases between them. CDR3 length: 14 amino acids. CDR3 bases: TGTGCCAGCAGCTTCATGGGGGTGTCTCAAGAGCAGTACTTC. Its translation: CASSFMGVSQEQYF. Based on the CDR3 plus reference TRBV5-4 and TRBJ2-7, the full variable domain is ETGVTQSPTHLIKTRGQQVTLRCSSQSGHNTVSWYQQALGQGPQFIFQYYREEENGRGNFPPRFSGLQFPNYSSELNVNALELDDSALYLCASSFMGVSQEQYFGPGTRLTVT.

The chain has TRBV21-1 and TRBJ2-1; the table's D call TRBD2 went unverified against the DNA. TRBV21-1 is a listed pseudogene. The CDR3 is made up of 19 amino acids. The CDR3 here is CASSKSPGLAGRRGNEQFF. The DNA of the CDR3 is TGTGCCAGCAGCAAATCACCGGGACTAGCGGGTAGACGAGGTAATGAGCAGTTCTTC.

The chain has TRBV21-1 and TRBJ1-3; TRBD1, the table's D call, lacks a check against the DNA. TRBV21-1 is shown as a pseudogene. The length of the CDR3 is 15 residues. CDR3: CASSNRPQQGNTIYF. The CDR3 DNA reads TGTGCCAGCAGCAACCGTCCCCAACAGGGAAACACCATATATTTT.

The chain links TRBV5-1 to TRBJ2-7; possibly TRBD1 for D (6 bases). The germline gives CDR1 SGHRS, CDR2 YFSETQ. With 3 bases removed from V and 3 bases from J, the gap between germline ends came to 16 bases. CDR3 size: 15 residues. The CDR3 here is CASSSNRDKHYEQYF. CDR3 in DNA: TGCGCCAGCAGCTCCAACCGGGACAAACACTACGAGCAGTACTTC.

V gene TRBV7-2 combines with J gene TRBJ2-7, with 12 bases matching TRBD2. CDR3 length: 15 residues. Looked up from germline, CDR1 is SGHTA and CDR2 is FQGNSA. The trim removed 5 bases at V and 1 base at J, leaving 3 bases unmatched. The CDR3 sequence is CASSPGLAGSYEQYF. The CDR3, as DNA: TGTGCCAGCAGCCCCGGACTAGCGGGGTCCTACGAGCAGTACTTC.

J is TRBJ2-3 and V is TRBV27; 9 positions agree with TRBD1. CDR3 length: 13 amino acids. Looked up from germline, CDR1 is MNHEY and CDR2 is SMNVEV (reference sequence). V lost 9 bases, J lost 3 bases, and 4 bases stayed unmatched. The CDR3 loop is CASYRGLTDTQYF. The DNA for the CDR3 is TGTGCCAGTTACAGGGGGCTGACAGATACGCAGTATTTT.